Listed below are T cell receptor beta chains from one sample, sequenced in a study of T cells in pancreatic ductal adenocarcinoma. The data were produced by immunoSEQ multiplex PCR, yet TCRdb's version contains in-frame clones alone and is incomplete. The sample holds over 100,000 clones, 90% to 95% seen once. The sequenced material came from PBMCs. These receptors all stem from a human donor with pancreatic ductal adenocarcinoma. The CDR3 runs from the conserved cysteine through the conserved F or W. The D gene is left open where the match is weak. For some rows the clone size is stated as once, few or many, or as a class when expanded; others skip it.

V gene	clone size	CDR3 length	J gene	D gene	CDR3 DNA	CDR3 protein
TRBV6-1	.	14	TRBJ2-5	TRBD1	TGTGCCAGCAGTGAGGGGGGGACAGGGTGGACCCAGTACTTC	CASSEGGTGWTQYF
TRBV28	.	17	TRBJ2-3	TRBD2	TGTGCCAGCAGTACTAGGACTAGCGGGAGGATAACAGATACGCAGTATTTT	CASSTRTSGRITDTQYF
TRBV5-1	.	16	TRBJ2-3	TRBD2	TGCGCCAGCAGCTTGGAGGGTAGCGGGACCATCGATACGCAGTATTTT	CASSLEGSGTIDTQYF
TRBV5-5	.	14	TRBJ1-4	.	TGTGCCACCAAAGCAGGGGTCGCAAATGAAAAACTGTTTTTT	CATKAGVANEKLFF
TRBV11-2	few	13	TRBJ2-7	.	TGTGCCAGCAGCTTAGAAGAGGGTTACGAGCAGTACTTC	CASSLEEGYEQYF
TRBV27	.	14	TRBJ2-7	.	TGTGCCAGCAGTTTATTGCGGGCGCCCTACGAGCAGTACTTC	CASSLLRAPYEQYF
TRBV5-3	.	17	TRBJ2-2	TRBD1	TGTGCCAGAAGTCCACCCCCCGGGACAGGGATCACCGGGGAGCTGTTTTTT	CARSPPPGTGITGELFF
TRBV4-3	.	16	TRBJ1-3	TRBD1	TGCGCCAGCAGCCCCCTGGGACAGGGATTTGGAAACACCATATATTTT	CASSPLGQGFGNTIYF
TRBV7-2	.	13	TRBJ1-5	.	TGTGCCAGCAGCCAGGACAGACTTCAACCCCAGCATTTT	CASSQDRLQPQHF
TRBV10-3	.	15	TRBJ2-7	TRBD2	TGTGCCATCACCAAAGGACTAGCGGAGGGATACGAGCAGTACTTC	CAITKGLAEGYEQYF
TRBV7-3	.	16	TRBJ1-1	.	TGTGCCAGCAGCCCGTACAGCGGGGGGACCAACACTGAAGCTTTCTTT	CASSPYSGGTNTEAFF
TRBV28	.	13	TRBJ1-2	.	TGTGCCAGCACCCGAGCGGCGGGTTATGGCTACACCTTC	CASTRAAGYGYTF
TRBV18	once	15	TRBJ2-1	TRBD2	TGTGCCAGCTCACCGACTAGCGCGACGCAAAATGAGCAGTTCTTC	CASSPTSATQNEQFF
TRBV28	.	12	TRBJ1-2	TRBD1	TGTGCCAGCAGTGCACAGGGGGCTGGCTACACCTTC	CASSAQGAGYTF
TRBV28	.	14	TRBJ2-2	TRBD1	TGTGCCAGCAGTAGACAGGGGGGGACCGGGGAGCTGTTTTTT	CASSRQGGTGELFF
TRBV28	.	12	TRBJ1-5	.	TGTGCCAGCAGTATTCCCTTTTCGCCCCAGCATTTT	CASSIPFSPQHF
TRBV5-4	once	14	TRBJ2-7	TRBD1	TGTGCCAGCAGCTGGGACAGAAGCTCCTACGAGCAGTACTTC	CASSWDRSSYEQYF
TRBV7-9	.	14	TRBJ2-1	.	TGTGCCATCCCCCGGCAGGGCACCTTCGATGAGCAGTTCTTC	CAIPRQGTFDEQFF
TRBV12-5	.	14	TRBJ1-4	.	TGTGCTAGTGCCCGGGACATTACCTCTGAAAAACTGTTTTTT	CASARDITSEKLFF
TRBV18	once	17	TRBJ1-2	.	TGTGCCAGCTCACCATGGGGCTCCGGACGGTCTAACTATGGCTACACCTTC	CASSPWGSGRSNYGYTF
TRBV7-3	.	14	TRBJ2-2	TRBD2	TGTGCCAGCAGCCCCCTTGGACTAGCCGGGGAGCTGTTTTTT	CASSPLGLAGELFF
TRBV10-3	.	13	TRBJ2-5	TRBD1	TGTGCCATCGGGACAGGGGTTGGAGAGACCCAGTACTTC	CAIGTGVGETQYF
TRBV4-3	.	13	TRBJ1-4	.	TGCGCCAGCAGCCAAGATAGGAGTGAAAAACTGTTTTTT	CASSQDRSEKLFF
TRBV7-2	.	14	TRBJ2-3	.	TGTGCCAGCAGCTTTGCGGAGGGCACAGATACGCAGTATTTT	CASSFAEGTDTQYF
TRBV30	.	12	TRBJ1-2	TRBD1	TGTGCCTGGATCACAGGGGGATATGGCTACACCTTC	CAWITGGYGYTF
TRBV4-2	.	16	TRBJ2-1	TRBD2	TGTGCCAGCAGCCAGGGTGGGACTAGCGGTATCAATGAGCAGTTCTTC	CASSQGGTSGINEQFF
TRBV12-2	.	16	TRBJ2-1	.	TGTGCAAGTCGCCAGGGACTAGCGGGAGGACAATGGTGGCAGTTCTTC	CASRQGLAGGQWWQFF
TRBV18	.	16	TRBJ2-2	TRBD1	TGTGCCAGCTCACCCTGGGACAGGGCGGACACCGGGGAGCTGTTTTTT	CASSPWDRADTGELFF
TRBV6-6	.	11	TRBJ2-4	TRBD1	TGTGCCGGATCACAGGGGGACATTCAGTACTTC	CAGSQGDIQYF
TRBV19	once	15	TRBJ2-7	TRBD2	TGTGCCACTTGCCCGGGGACTAGCGGGAGCTACGAGCAGTACTTC	CATCPGTSGSYEQYF
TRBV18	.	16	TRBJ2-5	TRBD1	TGTGCCAGCTCACCGCTTCACGGGACAGCCGGGGAAACCCAGTACTTC	CASSPLHGTAGETQYF
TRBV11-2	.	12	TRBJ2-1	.	TGTGCCAGCAGCTTAGTAGGGGGTGAGCAGTTCTTC	CASSLVGGEQFF
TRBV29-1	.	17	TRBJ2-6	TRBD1	TGCAGCGTTGCCGGGACAGGGGGACTCTCTGGGGCCAACGTCCTGACTTTC	CSVAGTGGLSGANVLTF
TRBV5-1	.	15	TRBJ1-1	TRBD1	TGCGCCAGCAGCTTGGCCGGACAGGCGTGGACTGAAGCTTTCTTT	CASSLAGQAWTEAFF
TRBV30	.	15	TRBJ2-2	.	TGTGCCTGGAGTGTACGGCAGGCTGGGACCGGGGAGCTGTTTTTT	CAWSVRQAGTGELFF
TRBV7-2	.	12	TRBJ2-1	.	TGTGCCAGCAGCTTAAGCGGAGGAAGACAGTTCTTC	CASSLSGGRQFF
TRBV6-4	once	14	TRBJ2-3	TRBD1	TGTGCCAGCAGTACAGGGGGCGACACAGATACGCAGTATTTT	CASSTGGDTDTQYF
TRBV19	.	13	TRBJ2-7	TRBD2	TGTGCCACCGCTAGCGGGAGCTCCTACGAGCAGTACTTC	CATASGSSYEQYF
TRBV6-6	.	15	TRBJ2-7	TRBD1	TGTGCCAGCAGTCCCCCGGGACAGGGGGCCTACGAGCAGTACTTC	CASSPPGQGAYEQYF
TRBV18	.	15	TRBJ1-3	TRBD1	TGTGCCAGCTCACCGGGACAGGGTATGAGAAACACCATATATTTT	CASSPGQGMRNTIYF
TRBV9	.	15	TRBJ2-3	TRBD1	TGTGCCAGCAAGGGGGCGGACAGTGCACACGGTACGCAGTATTTT	CASKGADSAHGTQYF
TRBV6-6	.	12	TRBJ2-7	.	TGTGCCAGCAGTTACTCTATTTACGAGCAGTACTTC	CASSYSIYEQYF
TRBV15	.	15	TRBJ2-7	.	TGTGCCACCAGCAGAGATTTTGCGGGCTCCTACGAGCAGTACTTC	CATSRDFAGSYEQYF
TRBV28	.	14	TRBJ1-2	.	TGTGCCAGTGCAGGGGAGTCTCTTCCCTATGGCTACACCTTC	CASAGESLPYGYTF
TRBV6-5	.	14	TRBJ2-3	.	TGTGCCAGCAGTTACTCGACAGTTTTTGATACGCAGTATTTT	CASSYSTVFDTQYF